The following is a T cell receptor beta chain sequence with its context. At least ten counts were recorded for this clonotype. Its antigen is still unknown. The record has no base qualities; no much larger clone is one base away. This entry comes from a study of T cells in Graves' hyperthyroidism and ophthalmopathy (dated by TCRdb to about 2019). In terms of the full investigation: Peripheral blood was sampled at the time of initial diagnosis, prior to any treatment. To identify TCR V-J signatures that set the groups apart, the researchers used a discovery cohort of about a hundred patients, made up of about 44 with Graves' ophthalmopathy and 55 to 65 with stable Graves' hyperthyroidism. Prospective prediction of ophthalmopathy was tested in an independent validation cohort of fewer than 20 hyperthyroidism patients and 15 to 17 patients who later progressed to ophthalmopathy. The roughly 94 discovery patients were randomly divided into training and test sets at a 7:3 ratio. In over five Graves' hyperthyroidism patients, the study also compared T-cell repertoires from thyroid tissue with T-cell repertoires from blood. Following sampling, methimazole starting at 30 mg daily was given to hyperthyroidism patients, and high-dose intravenous methylprednisolone was given to ophthalmopathy patients. The paper describes TCR Vbeta CDR3 sequencing of some 130 peripheral blood samples, made up of some 40 ophthalmopathy patients, some 80 hyperthyroidism patients and about 17 progressor patients.

Amplification of TCR beta CDR3 regions was carried out from RNA transcripts. The first round of RT-PCR for the TCR CDR3 was performed with the HTBI primer set and the Qiagen OneStep RT-PCR kit. Libraries were constructed in a second round of multiplex PCR, after which size selection and purification were carried out. Paired-end sequencing of the libraries was performed with 100 bp reads on an Illumina HiSeq2000. As for the authors' bioinformatics: SOAPnuke was used to process the raw data, throwing out any read that contained adapters or uncalled bases, had a mean Phred below 15, or lacked an exact constant-primer or identifier match. High-quality paired reads were merged with COPE v1.2.5, and unique nucleotide sequences were defined as clonotypes. Clonotypes were aligned to IMGT TRBV, TRBD and TRBJ reference segments using MiTCR v1.1. Analysis was restricted to V-J combinations with a frequency above 0.0001, which covered 98% to 99.2% of repertoires. A TCS score was defined as the ratio of F50 (clonal expansion) to E x V (chaos), with BLOSUM62-based TCRdist applied between CDR3 peptides within each V-J. Welch's t-statistics and random forest reduced 500 to 550 V-J features to 13, which were used in a naive Bayes classifier (R e1071). TCRdb reprocessed the public reads (quality trimming at Q25 with fastp, clone calling with MiXCR) and kept in-frame beta chains. CDR3 protein sequences are deduplicated, and each keeps its most common genes and DNA. It is TCRdb's table, rather than the study itself, that gives the V and J calls and clone size. Present in this sample are about 520,000 distinct CDR3 sequences, around 21% of which were seen just once. In total, the top ten clones hold more than 20% of the sample.

As encoded in the germline V gene, CDR1 is MNHEY while CDR2 is SVGAGI. Taken from cysteine to phenylalanine, the CDR3 has 15 residues. Just the 45-base CDR3 DNA is kept, in frame starting at base 1. A distance of 17 bases separates the germline ends of V and J, which lose 5 bases and 3 bases respectively. Stable Graves' hyperthyroidism was defined as the absence of progression to ophthalmopathy over 18 months of follow-up. Hyperthyroidism patients were aged 18 to 65 years and newly diagnosed, with disease duration of less than 2 months. The study excluded patients with uncontrolled infections, other autoimmune diseases, pregnancy or lactation. Clinical symptoms, serum thyroxine and TRAb, thyroid ultrasound, and orbital computed tomography formed the basis for the diagnoses. PBMCs were isolated from 10 ml of fresh peripheral blood by Ficoll-Paque density gradient centrifugation. Total RNA was extracted with Trizol reagent, and quality was checked on an Agilent 2100 Bioanalyzer.

The investigation overall reported the following: No statistical method was used to set the sample size in advance, and investigators knew the group allocation. A model built on a 13 V-J signature distinguished ophthalmopathy from stable hyperthyroidism, reaching around 88% sensitivity and under 84% specificity in cross-validation and 80%/75% in testing. Most expanded thyroid clonotypes (frequency above 0.001) were also detected in blood, a finding suggesting that blood repertoires may reflect thyroid immune responses. In validation, the model predicted progression to ophthalmopathy a median of roughly six months before onset, with 65% to 71% sensitivity and around 76% specificity.

This TCR derives from a young man with Graves' hyperthyroidism. The rearranged segments are TRBV6-5 and TRBJ2-7; TRBD1 is a weak D gene call, 6 bases matching. Sequenced material: blood. The bases read TGTGCCAGCAGTACCGGGACACCCGATCTCTACGAGCAGTACTTC. This codes for CASSTGTPDLYEQYF.